This entry lists 25 T cell receptor beta chains sequenced from one sample in a study of blood T cell repertoires in COVID-19. Data came from immunoSEQ multiplex PCR; TCRdb stores just in-frame clones and leaves some out. The table shows some 70,000 clones, with around 90% occurring only once. Source material: peripheral blood. The source of these receptors is a woman aged 60-75 years with COVID-19, enrolled during active disease.

This chain joins TRBV19 and TRBJ2-5; 7 nucleotides align to TRBD1. The CDR3 covers 13 residues. The germline CDR1 and CDR2 sequences are LNHDA and SQIVND (reference sequence). V gave up 6 bases and J gave up 5 bases; unmatched junction bases: 6. CDR3 in amino acids: CASRRQGAETQYF. In nucleotides, the CDR3 is TGTGCCAGTAGACGACAGGGAGCGGAGACCCAGTACTTC.

V usage is TRBV10-3 and J usage is TRBJ1-3; D is undetermined. Trimming shortened V by 3 bases and J by 6 bases, and 9 bases separated the two germline ends. This CDR3 has 13 amino acids. The germline V gene has CDR1 ENHRY and CDR2 SYGVKD. As DNA, the CDR3 is TGTGCCATCAGTGATAACAGAGAAAACACCATATATTTT. Its protein is CAISDNRENTIYF.

The V and J genes are TRBV19 and TRBJ2-7, with D maybe TRBD2 (6 bases). With 0 bases removed from V and 0 bases from J, the gap between germline ends came to 9 bases. The germline V gene encodes CDR1 LNHDA and CDR2 SQIVND (reference sequence). The CDR3 is 15 residues long. CDR3 DNA sequence: TGTGCCAGTAGTATAGACGGCGGGACCTCCTACGAGCAGTACTTC. Its translation: CASSIDGGTSYEQYF.

In nucleotides, the CDR3 is TGCAGCGGGGGCCGGGAAGTGAACACTGAAGCTTTCTTT. Its protein is CSGGREVNTEAFF. V is TRBV29-1 and J is TRBJ1-1, with D perhaps matching TRBD1 (5 bases). CDR1 is SQVTM, CDR2 ANQGSEA, per germline. The V and J ends lost 7 bases and 0 bases respectively, with 12 bases between them. This CDR3 has 13 amino acids.

The V call is TRBV5-4, the J call TRBJ2-1, with 10 bases matching TRBD1. Losses at the gene ends were 2 bases for V and 5 bases for J; bases not matched to a gene: 4. The CDR3 is made up of 15 amino acids. CDR1 is SGHNT and CDR2 is YYREEE in the germline V gene (reference sequence). Here the CDR3 DNA reads TGTGCCAGCAGCTTCTGGGACAGGGGAGACAATGAGCAGTTCTTC. This codes for CASSFWDRGDNEQFF.

CDR3 DNA sequence: TGTGCCAGCAGCTTATCCCTCTTGAGGGAAGTTAGCAATCAGCCCCAGCATTTT. Residues: CASSLSLLREVSNQPQHF. J is TRBJ1-5 and V is TRBV7-9; no clear D gene. Germline V gives CDR1 SEHNR, CDR2 FQNEAQ (reference sequence). Trimming removed 2 bases from V and 0 bases from J, with 17 bases in between. The CDR3 runs to 18 residues.

V is TRBV7-2 and J is TRBJ2-3, with TRBD1 matching 8 bases. Germline V CDR1 and CDR2: SGHTA, FQGNSA. This CDR3 is built from 13 residues. J gave up 4 bases and V 6 bases, and 3 bases lay outside the gene matches. CDR3: CASREQGADTQYF. CDR3 DNA sequence: TGTGCCAGCAGGGAACAGGGGGCAGATACGCAGTATTTT.

This clone showed up just a few times. This rearrangement joins TRBV5-8 to TRBJ1-5; the match to TRBD1 covers 8 bases. CDR1 and CDR2 from the germline V gene are SGHTS and YDEGEE. This CDR3 is 15 amino acids long. Trimming removed 0 bases from V and 4 bases from J; junction bases left unmatched: 3. CDR3 in amino acids: CASSLGQGFNQPQHF. CDR3 bases: TGTGCCAGCAGCTTGGGACAGGGGTTTAATCAGCCCCAGCATTTT.

This chain links TRBV9 with TRBJ2-2, with 7 positions matching TRBD2. The CDR3 sequence is 15 residues long. V lost 2 bases, J lost 6 bases, and 7 bases stayed unmatched. Germline CDR1 is SGDLS and CDR2 is YYNGEE. CDR3 protein: CASSVGGRGAGELFF. CDR3 nucleotide sequence: TGTGCCAGCAGCGTGGGCGGGAGAGGCGCCGGGGAGCTGTTTTTT.

This clone was detected only once. V is TRBV4-2 and J is TRBJ2-5; tentatively, D is TRBD2 (5 bases). The V gene's germline CDR1 is LGHNA and CDR2 YNFKEQ. V was cut by 0 bases and J by 4 bases, with 9 bases left in between. The length of the CDR3 is 14 residues. CDR3: CASSQDRSGETQYF. The CDR3, as DNA: TGTGCCAGCAGCCAAGATCGGAGCGGAGAGACCCAGTACTTC.

The chain joins TRBV27 to TRBJ2-2, with D unresolved. Trimming pared 6 bases from V and 1 base from J, leaving 6 bases between. The CDR3 extends over 13 amino acids. CDR1 and CDR2 (germline): MNHEY, SMNVEV (reference sequence). In DNA, the CDR3 is TGTGCCAGCAGCCGAGGGAACACCGGGGAGCTGTTTTTT. Protein: CASSRGNTGELFF.

This chain links TRBV7-6 with TRBJ1-4, with D possibly TRBD1 on 5 matching bases. Trimming cost V 5 bases and J 4 bases, with 17 bases left between them. Germline CDR1 and CDR2: SGHVS and FNYEAQ. The CDR3 runs 16 residues. CDR3 DNA: TGTGCCAGCAGCGACCCGAACCAGGGAAATAATGAAAAACTGTTTTTT. It yields the protein CASSDPNQGNNEKLFF.

The V call is TRBV21-1, the J call TRBJ1-5; the DNA was not used to check the table's D call, TRBD1. TRBV21-1 is listed as a pseudogene. This CDR3 comprises 13 residues. The CDR3 loop is CASILTRHQPQHF. CDR3 sequence (DNA): TGTGCCAGCATATTGACAAGGCACCAGCCCCAGCATTTT.

This chain links TRBV25-1 with TRBJ2-2; no firm D call. The CDR3 contains 13 residues. V shed 2 bases and J shed 5 bases, with 6 bases lying between them. Germline CDR1 is MGHDK and CDR2 is SYGVNS. CDR3 in amino acids: CASSEIGTGELFF. The CDR3 coding sequence is TGTGCCAGCAGTGAAATCGGTACCGGGGAGCTGTTTTTT.

V usage is TRBV5-1 and J usage is TRBJ2-3; D remains ambiguous. This CDR3 is built from 16 residues. Germline CDR1 and CDR2: SGHRS and YFSETQ. V lost 7 bases, J lost 4 bases, and 22 bases lay in between. The CDR3 DNA sequence: TGCGCCAGCTCCCTCGAGGCTAGTGGTACCGCAGATACGCAGTATTTT. Translation: CASSLEASGTADTQYF.

The V call is TRBV19, the J call TRBJ2-7; a weak D match, TRBD2 (6 bases). Deletions cut 1 base from V and 3 bases from J, with 10 bases between. CDR1 is LNHDA and CDR2 is SQIVND in the germline V gene (reference sequence). The CDR3 covers 14 residues. In DNA form, the CDR3 reads TGTGCCAGTAGTATAGGGACGGGAGTCTACGAGCAGTACTTC. Its translation: CASSIGTGVYEQYF.

V gene TRBV5-4 combines with J gene TRBJ1-6; D perhaps matches TRBD1 (5 bases). CDR1 and CDR2 (germline): SGHNT, YYREEE (reference sequence). V lost 4 bases and J 11 bases, leaving 13 bases between the germline ends. The CDR3 covers 13 residues. As DNA, the CDR3 is TGTGCCAGCAGCCTGGGTGGGGGGACACCCCTCCACTTT. As protein: CASSLGGGTPLHF.

This clone is a singleton in its sample. The genes are TRBV21-1 and TRBJ1-1; TRBD1 is the table's D call and was not checked against the DNA. TRBV21-1 is designated a pseudogene. The CDR3 length is 15 residues. CDR3: CASSKGPGNNTEAFF. DNA of the CDR3: TGTGCCAGCAGCAAAGGACCAGGGAACAACACTGAAGCTTTCTTT.

Written as DNA, the CDR3 is TGCGCCAGCAGCCCCCTTGGGGGGGGCCTATCAGATACGCAGTATTTT. It translates to CASSPLGGGLSDTQYF. The rearrangement joins TRBV5-1 to TRBJ2-3; weak D call: TRBD2 (7 bases). There are 16 residues in the CDR3. Looked up from germline, CDR1 is SGHRS and CDR2 is YFSETQ. V lost 4 bases, J lost 4 bases, and 19 bases lay in between.

This clone was counted a single time. CDR3 DNA sequence: TGTGCCATCACGGGGGGGACGGGTCAGCCCCAGCATTTT. Protein product: CAITGGTGQPQHF. The chain employs TRBV10-3 and TRBJ1-5, with D tentatively TRBD1 (5 bases). The V end was cut by 7 bases, the J end by 6 bases, with 13 bases between. Looked up from germline, CDR1 is ENHRY and CDR2 is SYGVKD. The CDR3 runs to 13 residues.

This clone was counted ten times or more. The CDR3 loop reads CASRSTERTGELFF. DNA for the CDR3: TGCGCCAGCAGATCGACAGAGCGCACCGGGGAGCTGTTTTTT. J is TRBJ2-2 and V is TRBV10-1, with a possible D match to TRBD1 (5 bases). Germline CDR1 is WNHNN and CDR2 is SYGVQD (reference sequence). This CDR3 contains 14 residues. Trimming stripped 6 bases from V and 4 bases from J, with 12 bases between.

This chain connects TRBV7-2 to TRBJ2-7, with TRBD2 matching 12 bases. Germline V CDR1 and CDR2: SGHTA, FQGNSA. Trimming removed 5 bases from V and 2 bases from J; junction bases left unmatched: 4. CDR3 length equals 15 residues. CDR3 DNA: TGTGCCAGCAGCCAGGGACTAGCGGGTCCCTACGAGCAGTACTTC. This codes for CASSQGLAGPYEQYF.

The chain recombines TRBV7-9 with TRBJ1-1; D might be TRBD1 (6 bases). Trimming shortened V by 1 base and J by 6 bases, and 18 bases separated the two germline ends. The CDR3 length is 16 residues. The germline V gene encodes CDR1 SEHNR and CDR2 FQNEAQ (reference sequence). The CDR3 region has the DNA TGTGCCAGCAGCTTAGTCACAGGGCAGCGCAGTGCTGAAGCTTTCTTT. Its protein is CASSLVTGQRSAEAFF.

This chain joins TRBV28 and TRBJ2-7, with 10 bases aligning to TRBD1. Germline lookup yields CDR1 MDHEN and CDR2 SYDVKM. The CDR3 runs 14 residues. V dropped 9 bases and J dropped 2; count of bases not matched to a gene: 7. CDR3 nucleotide sequence: TGTGCCAGTACCCCGGGACAGGGGACCTACGAGCAGTACTTC. Translation: CASTPGQGTYEQYF.

The V call is TRBV5-6, the J call TRBJ1-6; D gene unclear. V lost 4 bases, J lost 6 bases, and 8 bases lay in between. The CDR3 has 13 amino acids. Germline lookup yields CDR1 SGHDT and CDR2 YYEEEE. The CDR3 sequence: CASSREVNSPLHF. The DNA of the CDR3 is TGTGCCAGCAGCCGGGAGGTTAATTCACCCCTCCACTTT.